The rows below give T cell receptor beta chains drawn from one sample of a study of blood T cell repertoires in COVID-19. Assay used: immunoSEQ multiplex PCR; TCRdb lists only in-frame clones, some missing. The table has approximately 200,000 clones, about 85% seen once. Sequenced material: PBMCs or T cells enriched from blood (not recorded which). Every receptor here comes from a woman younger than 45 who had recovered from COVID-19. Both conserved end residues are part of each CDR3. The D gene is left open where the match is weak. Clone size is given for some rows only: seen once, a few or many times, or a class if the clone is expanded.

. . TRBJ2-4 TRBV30 CAWSGGTGKNIQYF TGTGCCTGGAGCGGCGGGACTGGCAAAAACATTCAGTACTTC
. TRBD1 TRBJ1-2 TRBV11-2 CASSATGQGAGGYTF TGTGCCAGCAGCGCTACCGGACAGGGGGCAGGGGGCTACACCTTC
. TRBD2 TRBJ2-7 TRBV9 CASSVGLAGYEQYF TGTGCCAGCAGCGTGGGGCTAGCGGGCTACGAGCAGTACTTC
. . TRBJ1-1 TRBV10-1 CASRRGGRTEAFF TGCGCCAGCAGGAGAGGGGGTAGGACTGAAGCTTTCTTT
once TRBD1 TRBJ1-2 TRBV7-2 CASRTPGTGGAYTF TGTGCCAGCAGGACACCCGGGACAGGGGGCGCATACACCTTC
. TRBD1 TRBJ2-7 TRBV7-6 CASSLAGQGVGEQYF TGTGCCAGCAGCTTAGCTGGACAGGGTGTAGGCGAGCAGTACTTC
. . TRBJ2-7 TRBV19 CASSIQAGSAYEQYF TGTGCCAGTAGTATTCAGGCAGGGTCGGCCTACGAGCAGTACTTC
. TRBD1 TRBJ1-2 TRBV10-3 CAISEPGQGLYGYTF TGTGCCATCAGTGAGCCGGGACAGGGCCTCTACGGCTACACCTTC
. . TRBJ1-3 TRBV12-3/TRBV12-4 CASSSGVNTIYF TGTGCCAGCAGTTCAGGGGTAAACACCATATATTTT
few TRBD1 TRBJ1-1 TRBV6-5 CAVSPGQGMNTEAFF TGTGCCGTTTCGCCGGGACAGGGGATGAACACTGAAGCTTTCTTT
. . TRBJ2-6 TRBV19 CASTTGHNSGANVLTF TGTGCCAGTACCACGGGACATAACTCTGGGGCCAACGTCCTGACTTTC
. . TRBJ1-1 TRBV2 CASSFSRFPEAFF TGTGCCAGCAGTTTTTCCAGGTTCCCCGAAGCTTTCTTT
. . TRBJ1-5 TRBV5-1 CASSFRGGNQPQHF TGCGCCAGCAGTTTTCGGGGTGGTAATCAGCCCCAGCATTTT
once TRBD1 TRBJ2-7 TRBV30 CAWSVPGQGSSYEQYF TGTGCCTGGAGTGTACCCGGACAGGGGAGCTCCTACGAGCAGTACTTC
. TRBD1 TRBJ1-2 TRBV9 CASSVAGGTGNGYTF TGTGCCAGCAGCGTAGCTGGGGGGACAGGGAATGGCTACACCTTC
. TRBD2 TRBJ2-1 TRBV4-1 CASSQGILAGDVWFYNEQFF TGCGCCAGCAGCCAAGGGATACTAGCGGGAGATGTGTGGTTTTACAATGAGCAGTTCTTC
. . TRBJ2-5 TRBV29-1 CSSEGGRETQYF TGCAGCTCCGAGGGGGGGCGGGAGACCCAGTACTTC
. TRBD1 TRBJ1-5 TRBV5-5 CASSPGTGAGNQPQHF TGTGCCAGCAGCCCGGGGACAGGGGCCGGGAATCAGCCCCAGCATTTT
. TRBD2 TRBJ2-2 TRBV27 CASSFSGTATGELFF TGTGCCAGCAGTTTCAGCGGGACGGCCACCGGGGAGCTGTTTTTT
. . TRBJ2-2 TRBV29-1 CSVEGLSTGELFF TGCAGCGTTGAGGGGCTATCCACCGGGGAGCTGTTTTTT
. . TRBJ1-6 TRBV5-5 CASSSLAGVNSPLHF TGTGCCAGCAGCTCTTTAGCAGGGGTTAATTCACCCCTCCACTTT
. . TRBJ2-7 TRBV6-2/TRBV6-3 CASSYGAGERYEQYF TGTGCCAGCAGTTACGGGGCAGGGGAACGGTACGAGCAGTACTTC
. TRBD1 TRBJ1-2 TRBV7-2 CASSLETGPYGYTF TGTGCCAGCAGCTTAGAGACAGGGCCCTATGGCTACACCTTC
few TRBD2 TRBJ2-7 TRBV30 CAWSQGVGGVYEQYF TGTGCCTGGAGCCAAGGGGTTGGGGGGGTGTACGAGCAGTACTTC
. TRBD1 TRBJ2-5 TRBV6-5 CASRNTGGGQETQYF TGTGCCAGCAGAAATACAGGGGGTGGGCAAGAGACCCAGTACTTC
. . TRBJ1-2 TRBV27 CASSPRGNYGYTF TGTGCCAGCAGTCCTAGGGGGAACTATGGCTACACCTTC
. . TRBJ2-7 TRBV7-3 CASSLSGDSSYEQYF TGTGCCAGCAGCTTAAGTGGCGACAGCTCCTACGAGCAGTACTTC
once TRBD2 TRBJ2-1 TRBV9 CASSVTSAHYNEQFF TGTGCCAGCAGCGTCACTAGCGCACACTACAATGAGCAGTTCTTC
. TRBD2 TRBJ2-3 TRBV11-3 CASSLDYASGRDSTDTQYF TGTGCCAGCAGCTTAGATTATGCTAGCGGGAGGGACAGCACAGATACGCAGTATTTT
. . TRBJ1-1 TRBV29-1 CSVPGPSQEAFF TGCAGCGTCCCTGGGCCTTCCCAGGAAGCTTTCTTT
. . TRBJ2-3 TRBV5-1 CASRLSLASTDTQYF TGCGCCAGCAGACTGAGCCTAGCGAGCACAGATACGCAGTATTTT
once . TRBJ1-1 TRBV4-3 CASSRGQMNTEAFF TGCGCCAGCAGCCGAGGACAGATGAACACTGAAGCTTTCTTT
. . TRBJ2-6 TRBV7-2 CASSLRGKSGANVLTF TGTGCCAGCAGCTTAAGGGGAAAGTCTGGGGCCAACGTCCTGACTTTC
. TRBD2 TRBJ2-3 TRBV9 CASSLAGGGSTDTQYF TGTGCCAGCAGCCTCGCGGGAGGGGGTAGCACAGATACGCAGTATTTT
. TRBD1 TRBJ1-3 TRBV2 CASSEGTGVAGNTIYF TGTGCCAGCAGTGAAGGGACAGGGGTGGCCGGAAACACCATATATTTT
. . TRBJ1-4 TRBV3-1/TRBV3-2 CASSQVLRRKGSEKLFF TGTGCCAGCAGCCAAGTTTTACGGCGAAAGGGGTCTGAAAAACTGTTTTTT
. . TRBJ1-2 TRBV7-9 CASSSEEYNGYTF TGTGCCAGCAGCTCCGAAGAATACAATGGCTACACCTTC
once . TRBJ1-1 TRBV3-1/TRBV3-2 CASSQVTGMITFF TGTGCCAGCAGCCAAGTGACAGGTATGATTACTTTCTTT
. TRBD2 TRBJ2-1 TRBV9 CASSVNQRASGRGNEQFF TGTGCCAGCAGCGTAAACCAGAGGGCTAGCGGGAGGGGGAATGAGCAGTTCTTC
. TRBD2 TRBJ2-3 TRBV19 CASSPEGLALTDTQYF TGTGCCAGTAGCCCAGAGGGACTAGCGCTAACAGATACGCAGTATTTT
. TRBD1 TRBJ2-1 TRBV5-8 CASSDRDRGGYNEQFF TGTGCCAGCAGCGACCGGGACAGGGGTGGATACAATGAGCAGTTCTTC